These 22 T cell receptor beta chains came from one sample sequenced in a study of CD8+ T cells in alopecia areata. CD4, CD8alpha, NKG2D, NKG2ACE and other markers guided sorting of pooled cutaneous lymph node cells. RNA was isolated and reverse transcribed to cDNA, the sequencing template. Only in-frame clones appear in the TCRdb table, and some are missing; sequencing was by immunoSEQ multiplex PCR. This sample includes 200,000 to 300,000 clones with no singletons; its ten biggest clones take up more than 0.95%. Sequenced material: CD4+ T cells sorted from a lymph node. These receptors all come from a C3H/HeJ mouse with alopecia areata. For this strain, the MHC haplotype corresponds to H2-k.

This clone was counted a few times. Gene labels here are mouse ones. The read halts 4 residues ahead of the CDR3 end, with the missing end drawn from the germline J gene. This chain links TRBV19 with TRBJ2-4, with D possibly TRBD1 on 5 matching bases. With 1 base removed from V and 3 bases from J, the gap between germline ends came to 9 bases. The CDR3 has 14 amino acids. Germline CDR1 and CDR2: FNHDT and SITEND (reference sequence). CDR3 DNA, as far as it was read: TGTGCCAGCAGTATACCAGGGCGACAAAAC. Protein: CASSIPGRQN. The whole CDR3 protein is CASSIPGRQNTLYF.

In the case of this clone: Gene and germline names: mouse. Read data end 4 residues before the CDR3 end; the end is taken from the germline J gene. The V and J genes are TRBV14 and TRBJ2-5, with 8 bases that match TRBD1. V dropped 5 bases and J dropped 2; count of bases not matched to a gene: 7. The CDR3 length is 15 residues. Germline V gives CDR1 SGHDT, CDR2 FRDEAV. The CDR3: CASSPGTGLQDTQYF. CDR3 bases read: TGTGCCAGCAGCCCCGGGACAGGCCTCCAAGAC.

In this sample, this clone turned up a few times. These gene names are mouse names. Sequencing ends 4 residues short of the CDR3 end; the germline J gene provides the rest. This chain joins TRBV4 and TRBJ2-1; possible D gene TRBD2, 5 bases. The CDR3 runs to 14 residues. The germline V gene encodes CDR1 LGHDT and CDR2 YNNKQL (reference sequence). V was clipped by 4 bases and J by 0 bases, with 7 bases between them. CDR3 loop: CASSLLDNYAEQFF. The sequenced part of the CDR3 DNA is TGTGCCAGCAGCTTACTGGATAACTATGCT.

In the case of this clone: Mouse gene names apply. The read ends 4 residues early relative to the CDR3; the germline J gene fills the gap. The sample contains more than one DNA sequence encoding this CDR3. This chain uses TRBV5 with TRBJ2-5, with 10 bases lining up with TRBD1. The CDR3 has 15 amino acids. In germline, CDR1 is LGHNA, CDR2 YNLKQL (reference sequence). The CDR3 loop is CASSQDRDRGDTQYF. CDR3 DNA, as far as it was read: TGTGCCAGCAGCCAAGATCGGGACAGGGGAGAC.

In regard to this clone: Gene labels here are mouse ones. The CDR3 end falls 4 residues outside the read, so it is completed with the germline J gene. The V and J genes are TRBV17 and TRBJ2-5, with 9 bases lining up with TRBD1. Germline V gene data show CDR1 as MNHDT and CDR2 as YYDKIL. Trimming removed 2 bases from V and 2 bases from J; junction bases left unmatched: 2. The CDR3 length is 15 residues. The DNA read from the CDR3 is TGTGCTAGCAGTAGACGGGACAGGGCCCAAGAC. Its translation is CASSRRDRAQD. The whole CDR3 region reads CASSRRDRAQDTQYF. Full variable domain (remainder filled in from reference TRBV17 and TRBJ2-5): DTTVKQNPRYKLARVGKPVNLICSQTMNHDTMYWYQKKPNQAPKLLLFYYDKILNREADTFEKFQSSRPNNSFCSLYIGSAGLEYSAMYLCASSRRDRAQDTQYFGPGTRLLVL.

This clone was recorded a few times. Genes here carry mouse names. The missing CDR3 end, 4 residues past where the read stops, is filled in from the germline J gene. This same CDR3 is encoded by further DNA sequences in the sample. The chain is built from TRBV13-1 and TRBJ2-1; D perhaps matches TRBD1 (7 bases). Per the germline V gene, CDR1 is NSHNY and CDR2 is SYGAGN. The CDR3 extends over 14 amino acids. The V gene lost 1 base and the J gene lost 4 bases, with 9 bases spanning the gap. CDR3 DNA (partial): TGTGCCAGCAGTGATAGGGGGCGGTATGCT. Its protein product is CASSDRGRYA. The whole CDR3 protein reads CASSDRGRYAEQFF.

Only a few counts were recorded for this clone. Germline and genes here are mouse. The CDR3 end is not reached by the read, which stops 4 residues before it; the germline J gene fills it in. The gene calls are TRBV5 and TRBJ2-7, with 9 bases that match TRBD1. The CDR3 extends over 16 amino acids. Germline V gene sequence: CDR1 LGHNA, CDR2 YNLKQL (reference sequence). With V trimmed by 2 bases and J by 3 bases, 8 bases remained unmatched. The part of the CDR3 DNA that was read is TGTGCCAGCAGCCAACCTTCCACAGGGGGCGACTAT. Its protein is CASSQPSTGGDY. The complete CDR3 protein is CASSQPSTGGDYEQYF.

This clone was observed many times. The listed genes are named as in mouse. The read halts 4 residues ahead of the CDR3 end, with the missing end drawn from the germline J gene. The chain has TRBV13-3 and TRBJ2-2; 9 positions agree with TRBD2. The CDR3 extends over 15 amino acids. CDR1 and CDR2 (germline): NNHDY, SYVADS. V shed 2 bases and J 1 base; nucleotides not matched to a gene: 0. CDR3 sequence reads: CASSDWGGNTGQLYF. Incomplete CDR3 DNA: TGTGCCAGCAGTGACTGGGGGGGAAACACCGGG.

This clone has just a few counts. The genes and germline here are from mouse. The read is 4 residues too short to cover the CDR3 end, so that end is filled in from the germline J gene. This chain links TRBV14 with TRBJ2-5; TRBD2 aligns across 9 bases. Per germline, CDR1 SGHDT and CDR2 FRDEAV. V shed 0 bases and J 0 bases; nucleotides not matched to a gene: 2. The CDR3 length is 16 residues. CDR3 DNA (partial): TGTGCCAGCAGTTTCTCCTGGGGGGGGAACCAAGAC. Protein sequence: CASSFSWGGNQD. The whole CDR3 protein is CASSFSWGGNQDTQYF.

Points on this clone: Genes here carry mouse names. The sequenced fragment ends 4 residues before the CDR3 boundary, so the rest is inferred from the germline J gene. V gene TRBV5 combines with J gene TRBJ2-3; TRBD2 matches at 7 bases. V shed 1 base and J 4 bases; nucleotides not matched to a gene: 2. The CDR3 covers 14 residues. CDR1 and CDR2 (germline): LGHNA, YNLKQL (reference sequence). CDR3 DNA (partial): TGTGCCAGCAGCCAAGTGGGGGGAACAGAA. Amino acids: CASSQVGGTE. The whole CDR3 sequence is CASSQVGGTETLYF.

About this clone itself: Mouse germline and gene names are used. The CDR3 end is not reached by the read, which stops 4 residues before it; the germline J gene fills it in. This chain links TRBV13-2 with TRBJ2-2; possible D gene TRBD1, 6 bases. Trimming cost V 6 bases and J 3 bases, with 15 bases left between them. The germline gives CDR1 NNHNN, CDR2 SYGAGS (reference sequence). The CDR3 extends over 15 amino acids. This CDR3 is CASALNRADTGQLYF. CDR3 DNA (partial): TGTGCCAGCGCCCTTAACAGGGCCGACACCGGG.

A remark on this clone: Genes and germline are mouse. With the read ending 4 residues before the CDR3 end, the germline J gene is used to fill in that end. The chain employs TRBV5 and TRBJ2-5, with D possibly being TRBD1 (6 bases). Germline CDR1 and CDR2: LGHNA and YNLKQL (reference sequence). Trimming shortened V by 1 base and J by 2 bases, and 13 bases separated the two germline ends. This CDR3 is built from 16 residues. CDR3 in amino acids: CASSQVTGRAQDTQYF. CDR3 bases read: TGTGCCAGCAGCCAAGTCACAGGGCGGGCCCAAGAC.

This clone was recorded a few times. Mouse germline and gene names are used. With the read ending 4 residues before the CDR3 end, the germline J gene is used to fill in that end. This same CDR3 is encoded by further DNA sequences in the sample. The chain combines TRBV13-3 with TRBJ1-1; the D gene is possibly TRBD1 (6 bases). Germline V gene data show CDR1 as NNHDY and CDR2 as SYVADS. CDR3 length equals 13 residues. V dropped 2 bases and J dropped 4 bases, with 9 bases sitting between them. The CDR3 bases that were read are TGTGCCAGCAGTGACAGGGGAGCCACA. Translation: CASSDRGAT. The whole CDR3 region reads CASSDRGATEVFF.

This clone was seen a handful of times. Gene names refer to mouse genes. The CDR3 end lies 4 residues beyond the end of the read and is filled in from the germline J gene. The chain has TRBV19 and TRBJ2-2; 8 bases map to TRBD1. Per germline, CDR1 FNHDT and CDR2 SITEND (reference sequence). The V and J ends lost 2 bases and 4 bases, in that order; junction bases with no gene match: 4. This CDR3 comprises 15 residues. This CDR3 reads CASSMWTGTTGQLYF. CDR3 DNA, as far as it was read: TGTGCCAGCAGTATGTGGACAGGGACCACCGGG. Combining the CDR3 with reference TRBV19 and TRBJ2-2 gives the whole variable domain GGIITQTPKFLIGQEGQKLTLKCQQNFNHDTMYWYRQDSGKGLRLIYYSITENDLQKGDLSEGYDASREKKSSFSLTVTSAQKNEMAVFLCASSMWTGTTGQLYFGEGSKLTVL.

This clone was seen a handful of times. Gene and germline names: mouse. The read comes to an end 3 residues before the CDR3 does, leaving the germline J gene to fill in the end. Other DNA variants within this sample encode the same CDR3. This chain connects TRBV1 to TRBJ1-6, with D possibly TRBD1 on 5 matching bases. TRBJ1-6 carries the ORF label, with uncertain function. V lost 3 bases to trimming and J lost 3 bases, with 6 bases between them. This CDR3 is 14 amino acids long. Per germline, CDR1 NSQYPW and CDR2 LRSPGD (reference sequence). The sequenced part of the CDR3 DNA is TGCACCTGCAGTGCGGACAACTATAATTCGCCC. This sequence encodes CTCSADNYNSP. The whole CDR3 sequence reads CTCSADNYNSPLYF.

This clone has only a few counts. Genes and germline come from the mouse. Partial CDR3 DNA: TGTGCCAGCAGTTTCCGACTGGGGGGGCGCGTCTATGCT. Its protein is CASSFRLGGRVYA. The whole CDR3 protein is CASSFRLGGRVYAEQFF. The chain links TRBV14 to TRBJ2-1; 12 positions agree with TRBD2. The observed sequence ends 4 residues before the CDR3 terminus, with the missing tail filled in from the germline J gene. Germline V gene data show CDR1 as SGHDT and CDR2 as FRDEAV. The junction had 5 bases not matched to a gene; V was cut back by 1 base and J by 3 bases. This CDR3 has 17 amino acids.

This clone was observed a handful of times. The genes and germline here are from mouse. The CDR3 goes on 4 residues after the read ends, and that part is filled in from the germline J gene. The rearrangement links TRBV5 to TRBJ2-1, with 7 bases that match TRBD2. V lost 4 bases to trimming and J lost 2 bases; unmatched junction nucleotides: 5. The CDR3 has 15 residues. Germline lookup yields CDR1 LGHNA and CDR2 YNLKQL (reference sequence). CDR3 DNA, as far as it was read: TGTGCCAGCAGCCTCGACTGGGTGGACTATGCT. Protein sequence: CASSLDWVDYA. The full CDR3 is CASSLDWVDYAEQFF.

This clone was counted a few times. All gene names here are mouse names. The read comes to an end 4 residues before the CDR3 does, leaving the germline J gene to fill in the end. The rearrangement joins TRBV5 to TRBJ2-5; the D gene is possibly TRBD1 (6 bases). The CDR3 covers 15 residues. Trimming left V 0 bases short and J 1 base short, with 8 bases between. The germline gives CDR1 LGHNA, CDR2 YNLKQL (reference sequence). The sequenced part of the CDR3 DNA is TGTGCCAGCAGCCAAGATGGGACATACCAAGAC. This sequence encodes CASSQDGTYQD. The CDR3, in full, reads CASSQDGTYQDTQYF.

Concerning this clone itself: The listed genes are named as in mouse. The read finishes 4 residues shy of the CDR3 end, and the germline J gene is used to complete it. The rearrangement uses TRBV1 and TRBJ1-2; 9 bases are a match to TRBD1. This CDR3 has 15 amino acids. Germline CDR1 NSQYPW, CDR2 LRSPGD (reference sequence). Trimming removed 0 bases from V and 4 bases from J; junction bases left unmatched: 3. The CDR3 loop reads CTCSADQTGGSDYTF. The covered CDR3 bases are TGCACCTGCAGTGCAGATCAGACAGGGGGCTCC.

Turning to this clone: Gene names follow the mouse nomenclature. The CDR3 extends 4 residues past the end of the read, so its final part is completed from the germline J gene. The chain joins TRBV13-1 to TRBJ2-1, with TRBD1 matching over 11 bases. The CDR3 totals 17 residues. V lost 2 bases to trimming and J lost 4 bases; unmatched junction nucleotides: 8. Per germline, CDR1 NSHNY and CDR2 SYGAGN. CDR3: CASSETGTGGSYAEQFF. Incomplete CDR3 DNA: TGTGCCAGCAGTGAAACCGGGACAGGGGGGTCTTATGCT.

Only a few counts were recorded for this clone. Gene names are the mouse ones. The read falls 4 residues short of the CDR3 end, and the missing part is taken from the germline J gene. The same CDR3 also results from other DNA sequences found in this sample. V gene TRBV31 combines with J gene TRBJ1-2; D possibly corresponds to TRBD1 (5 bases). V lost 0 bases to trimming and J lost 1 base, with 9 bases between them. Germline V gene lookup returns CDR1 GKSSPN and CDR2 SITVG. The CDR3 length is 14 residues. The CDR3 sequence is CAWSLWGGNSDYTF. The DNA read from the CDR3 is TGTGCCTGGAGTCTATGGGGGGGAAACTCC.

This clone appeared a few times. Gene and germline names: mouse. The read falls 3 residues short of the CDR3 end, and the missing part is taken from the germline J gene. The chain combines TRBV13-2 with TRBJ1-6; possible D gene TRBD1, 6 bases. TRBJ1-6 is sorted into the ORF group, with uncertain function. This CDR3 spans 15 amino acids. V was cut by 3 bases and J by 2 bases, with 9 bases left in between. Germline lookup yields CDR1 NNHNN and CDR2 SYGAGS (reference sequence). Incomplete CDR3 DNA: TGTGCCAGCGGTGCCCAGGGGACCTATAATTCGCCC. Amino acids: CASGAQGTYNSP. The CDR3 reads in full as CASGAQGTYNSPLYF.